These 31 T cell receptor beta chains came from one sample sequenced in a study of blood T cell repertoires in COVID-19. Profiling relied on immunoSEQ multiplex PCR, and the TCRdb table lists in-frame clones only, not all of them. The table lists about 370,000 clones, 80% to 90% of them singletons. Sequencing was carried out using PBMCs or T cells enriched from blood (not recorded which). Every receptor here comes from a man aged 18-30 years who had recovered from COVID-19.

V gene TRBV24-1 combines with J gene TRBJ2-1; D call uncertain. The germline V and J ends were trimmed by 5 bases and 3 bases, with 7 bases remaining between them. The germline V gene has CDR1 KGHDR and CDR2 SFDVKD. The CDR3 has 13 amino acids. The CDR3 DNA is TGTGCCACCAGTGTCCCCGGCTACAATGAGCAGTTCTTC. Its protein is CATSVPGYNEQFF.

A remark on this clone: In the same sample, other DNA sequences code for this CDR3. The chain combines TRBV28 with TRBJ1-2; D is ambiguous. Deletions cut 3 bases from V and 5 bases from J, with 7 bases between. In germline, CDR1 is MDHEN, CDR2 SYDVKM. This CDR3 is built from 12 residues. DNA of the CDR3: TGTGCCAGCAGTTTGTCGGGATATGGCTACACCTTC. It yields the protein CASSLSGYGYTF.

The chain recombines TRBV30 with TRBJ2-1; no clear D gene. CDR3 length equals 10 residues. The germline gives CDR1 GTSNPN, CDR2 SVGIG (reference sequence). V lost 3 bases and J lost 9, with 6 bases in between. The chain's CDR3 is CAWSSREQFF. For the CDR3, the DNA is TGTGCCTGGAGCTCGCGTGAGCAGTTCTTC.

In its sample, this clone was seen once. Here the CDR3 reads CASSKADLTDTQYF. DNA for the CDR3: TGTGCCAGTAGTAAGGCGGATCTCACAGATACGCAGTATTTT. The J gene is TRBJ2-3, the V gene TRBV19; D unclear. Germline assignment: CDR1 LNHDA and CDR2 SQIVND (reference sequence). V lost 4 bases, J lost 2 bases, and 10 bases lay in between. The CDR3 runs 14 residues.

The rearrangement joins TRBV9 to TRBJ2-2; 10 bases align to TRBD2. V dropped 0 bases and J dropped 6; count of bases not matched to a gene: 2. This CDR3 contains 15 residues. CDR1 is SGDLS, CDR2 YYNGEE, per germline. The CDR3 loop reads CASSVGLAGAGELFF. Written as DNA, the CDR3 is TGTGCCAGCAGCGTAGGGCTAGCGGGGGCCGGGGAGCTGTTTTTT.

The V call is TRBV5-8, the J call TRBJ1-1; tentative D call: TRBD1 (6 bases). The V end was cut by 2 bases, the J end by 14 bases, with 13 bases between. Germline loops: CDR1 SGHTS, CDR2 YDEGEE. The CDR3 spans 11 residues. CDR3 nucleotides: TGTGCCAGCAGCTTACCGGGACACGCATTCTTT. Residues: CASSLPGHAFF.

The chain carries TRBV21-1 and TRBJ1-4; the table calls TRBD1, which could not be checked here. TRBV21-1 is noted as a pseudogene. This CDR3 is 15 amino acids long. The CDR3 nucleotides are TGTGCCAGCAGTCCGTTCGACAGAGGTCTAAAAAAACTGTTTTTT. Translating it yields CASSPFDRGLKKLFF.

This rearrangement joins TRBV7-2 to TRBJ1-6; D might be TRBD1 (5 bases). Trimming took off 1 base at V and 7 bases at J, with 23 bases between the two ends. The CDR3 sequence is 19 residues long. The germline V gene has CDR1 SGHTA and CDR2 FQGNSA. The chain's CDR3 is CASSLEWRAGVGINSPLHF. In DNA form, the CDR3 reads TGTGCCAGCAGCTTAGAATGGCGAGCGGGGGTTGGAATAAATTCACCCCTCCACTTT.

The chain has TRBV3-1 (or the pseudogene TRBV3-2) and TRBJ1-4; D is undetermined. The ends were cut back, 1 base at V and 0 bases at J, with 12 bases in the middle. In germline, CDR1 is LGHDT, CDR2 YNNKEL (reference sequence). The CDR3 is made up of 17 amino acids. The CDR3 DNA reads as TGTGCCAGCAGCCAAGGCAACCGGGGTCCAACTAATGAAAAACTGTTTTTT. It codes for CASSQGNRGPTNEKLFF.

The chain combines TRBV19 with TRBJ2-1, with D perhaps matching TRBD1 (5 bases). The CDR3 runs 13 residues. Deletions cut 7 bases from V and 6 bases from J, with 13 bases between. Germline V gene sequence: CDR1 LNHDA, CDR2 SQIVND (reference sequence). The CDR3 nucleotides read TGTGCCAGTACGCCGGACAATGGCAATGAGCAGTTCTTC. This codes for CASTPDNGNEQFF.

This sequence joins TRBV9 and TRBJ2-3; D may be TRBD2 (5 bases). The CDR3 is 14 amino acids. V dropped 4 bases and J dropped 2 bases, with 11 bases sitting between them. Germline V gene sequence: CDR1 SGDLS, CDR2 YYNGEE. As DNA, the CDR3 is TGTGCCAGCAGCACCACGGGGAACACAGATACGCAGTATTTT. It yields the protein CASSTTGNTDTQYF.

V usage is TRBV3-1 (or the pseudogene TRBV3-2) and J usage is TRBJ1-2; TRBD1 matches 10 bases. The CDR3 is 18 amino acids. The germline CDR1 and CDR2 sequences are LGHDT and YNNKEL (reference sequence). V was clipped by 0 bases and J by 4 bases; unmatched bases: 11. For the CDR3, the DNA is TGTGCCAGCAGCCAAGATACAGCGACAGGGGGCTTAGGCTATGGCTACACCTTC. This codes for CASSQDTATGGLGYGYTF.

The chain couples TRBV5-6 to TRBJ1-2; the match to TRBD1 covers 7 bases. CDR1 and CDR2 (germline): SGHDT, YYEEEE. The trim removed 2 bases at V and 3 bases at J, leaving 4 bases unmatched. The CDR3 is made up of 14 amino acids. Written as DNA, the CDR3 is TGTGCCAGCAGCTTACCCGACAGGGACTATGGCTACACCTTC. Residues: CASSLPDRDYGYTF.

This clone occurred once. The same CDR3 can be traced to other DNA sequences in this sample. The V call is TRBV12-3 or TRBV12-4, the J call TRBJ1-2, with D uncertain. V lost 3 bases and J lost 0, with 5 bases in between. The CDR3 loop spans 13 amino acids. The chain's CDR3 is CASSFNSNYGYTF. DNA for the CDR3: TGTGCCAGCAGTTTTAATTCTAACTATGGCTACACCTTC.

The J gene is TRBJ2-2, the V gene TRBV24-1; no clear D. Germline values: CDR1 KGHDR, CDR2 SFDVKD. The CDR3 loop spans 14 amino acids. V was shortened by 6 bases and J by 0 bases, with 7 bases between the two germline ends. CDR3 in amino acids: CATSLGANTGELFF. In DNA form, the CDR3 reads TGTGCCACCAGTCTAGGAGCGAACACCGGGGAGCTGTTTTTT.

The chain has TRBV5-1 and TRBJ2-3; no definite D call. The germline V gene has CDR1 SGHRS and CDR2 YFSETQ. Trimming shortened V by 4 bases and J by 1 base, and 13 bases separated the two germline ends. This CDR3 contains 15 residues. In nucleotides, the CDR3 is TGCGCCAGCAGCCCCCCCCAGCGAGGCACAGATACGCAGTATTTT. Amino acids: CASSPPQRGTDTQYF.

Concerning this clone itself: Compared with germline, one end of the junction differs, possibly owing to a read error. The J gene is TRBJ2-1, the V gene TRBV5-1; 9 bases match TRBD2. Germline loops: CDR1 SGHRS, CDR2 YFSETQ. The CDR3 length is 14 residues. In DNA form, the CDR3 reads TGCGCCAGCAGCTTGGAGCTAGCGGGGACGGAGGGGGTCTTC. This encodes CASSLELAGTEGVF.

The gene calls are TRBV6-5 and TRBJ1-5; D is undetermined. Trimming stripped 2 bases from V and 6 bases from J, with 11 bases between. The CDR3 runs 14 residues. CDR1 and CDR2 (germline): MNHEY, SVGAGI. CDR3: CASSYGWGGQPQHF. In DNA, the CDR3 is TGTGCCAGCAGTTACGGCTGGGGAGGTCAGCCCCAGCATTTT.

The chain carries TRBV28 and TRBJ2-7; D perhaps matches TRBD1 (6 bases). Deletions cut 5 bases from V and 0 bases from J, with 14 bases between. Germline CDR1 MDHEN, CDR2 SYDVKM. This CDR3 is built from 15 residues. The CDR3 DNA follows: TGTGCCAGCAGTACCGGACAGCCTAGCTCCTACGAGCAGTACTTC. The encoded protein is CASSTGQPSSYEQYF.

The CDR3 spells CASSLAATNEKLFF. CDR3 sequence (DNA): TGTGCCAGCAGTTTAGCCGCAACTAATGAAAAACTGTTTTTT. V gene TRBV25-1 combines with J gene TRBJ1-4; D gene ambiguous. Trimming cost V 5 bases and J 0 bases, with 7 bases left between them. CDR3 length equals 14 residues. Germline-derived CDR1 and CDR2 are MGHDK and SYGVNS.

CDR3 bases: TGCGCCAGCAGCTTGCTAGCGAGTCATATAGAGCAGTACTTC. Its translation: CASSLLASHIEQYF. This rearrangement joins TRBV5-1 to TRBJ2-7; D might be TRBD2 (6 bases). The CDR3 contains 14 residues. Germline V CDR1 and CDR2: SGHRS, YFSETQ. V dropped 1 base and J dropped 7 bases, with 15 bases sitting between them.

The CDR3 reads CATSGTSGRRDTQYF. The CDR3 DNA is TGTGCCACCAGTGGAACTAGCGGGAGGAGAGATACGCAGTATTTT. The chain joins TRBV24-1 to TRBJ2-3, with 12 positions matching TRBD2. The CDR3 consists of 15 residues. J lost 5 bases, V lost 5 bases, and 4 bases had no gene match. CDR1 KGHDR and CDR2 SFDVKD come from the germline V gene.

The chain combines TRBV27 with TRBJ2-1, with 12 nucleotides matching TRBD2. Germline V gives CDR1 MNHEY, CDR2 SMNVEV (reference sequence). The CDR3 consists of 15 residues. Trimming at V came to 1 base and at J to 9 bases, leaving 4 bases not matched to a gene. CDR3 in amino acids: CASSLYGTSGFEQFF. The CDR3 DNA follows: TGTGCCAGCAGTTTATACGGGACTAGCGGGTTTGAGCAGTTCTTC.

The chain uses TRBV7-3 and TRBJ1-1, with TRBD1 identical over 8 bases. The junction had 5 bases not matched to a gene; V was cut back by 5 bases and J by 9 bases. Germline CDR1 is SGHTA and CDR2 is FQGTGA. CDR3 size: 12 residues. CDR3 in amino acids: CASSERQGKAFF. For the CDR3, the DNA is TGTGCCAGCAGCGAGCGACAGGGGAAAGCTTTCTTT.

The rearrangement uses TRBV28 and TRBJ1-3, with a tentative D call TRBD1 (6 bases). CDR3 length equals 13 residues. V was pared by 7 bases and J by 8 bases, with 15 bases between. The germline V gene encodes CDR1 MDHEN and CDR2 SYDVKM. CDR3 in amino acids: CASITGGADTIYF. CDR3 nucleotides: TGTGCCAGCATCACGGGGGGGGCGGACACCATATATTTT.

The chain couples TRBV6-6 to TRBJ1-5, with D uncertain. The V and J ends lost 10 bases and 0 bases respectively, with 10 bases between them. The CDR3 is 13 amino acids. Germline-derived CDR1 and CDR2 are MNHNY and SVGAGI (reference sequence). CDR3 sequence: CATQLNSNQPQHF. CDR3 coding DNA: TGTGCCACACAGCTGAATAGCAATCAGCCCCAGCATTTT.

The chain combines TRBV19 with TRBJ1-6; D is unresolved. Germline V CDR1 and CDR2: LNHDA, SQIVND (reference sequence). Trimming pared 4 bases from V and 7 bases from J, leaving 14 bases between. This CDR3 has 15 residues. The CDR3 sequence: CASSTPGTRNSPLHF. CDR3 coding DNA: TGTGCCAGTAGTACTCCGGGAACGCGAAATTCACCCCTCCACTTT.

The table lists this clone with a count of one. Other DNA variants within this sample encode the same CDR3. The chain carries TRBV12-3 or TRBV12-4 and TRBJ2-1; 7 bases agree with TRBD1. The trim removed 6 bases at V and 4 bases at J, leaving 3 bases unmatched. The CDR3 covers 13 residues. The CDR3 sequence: CASSRDSYNEQFF. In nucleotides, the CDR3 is TGTGCCAGCAGCAGGGACAGTTACAATGAGCAGTTCTTC.

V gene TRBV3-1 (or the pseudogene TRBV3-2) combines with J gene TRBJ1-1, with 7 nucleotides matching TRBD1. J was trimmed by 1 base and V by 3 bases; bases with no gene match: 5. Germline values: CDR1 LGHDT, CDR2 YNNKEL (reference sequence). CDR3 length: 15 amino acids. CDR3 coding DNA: TGTGCCAGCAGCCATCCACAGGGGTCGAACACTGAAGCTTTCTTT. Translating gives CASSHPQGSNTEAFF.

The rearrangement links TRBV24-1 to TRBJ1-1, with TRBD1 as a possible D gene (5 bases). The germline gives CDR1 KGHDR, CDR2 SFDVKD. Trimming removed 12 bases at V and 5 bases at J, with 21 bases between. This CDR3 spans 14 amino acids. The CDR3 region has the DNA TGTGCCCCCTGTAGACCGGAGACAGTAACTGAAGCTTTCTTT. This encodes CAPCRPETVTEAFF.

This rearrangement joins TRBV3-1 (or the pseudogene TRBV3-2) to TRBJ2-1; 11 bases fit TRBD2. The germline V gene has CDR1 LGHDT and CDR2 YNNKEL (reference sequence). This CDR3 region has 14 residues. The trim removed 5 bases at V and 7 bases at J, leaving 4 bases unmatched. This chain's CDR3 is CASSYLAGGNEQFF. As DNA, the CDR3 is TGTGCCAGCAGCTACCTAGCGGGGGGTAATGAGCAGTTCTTC.